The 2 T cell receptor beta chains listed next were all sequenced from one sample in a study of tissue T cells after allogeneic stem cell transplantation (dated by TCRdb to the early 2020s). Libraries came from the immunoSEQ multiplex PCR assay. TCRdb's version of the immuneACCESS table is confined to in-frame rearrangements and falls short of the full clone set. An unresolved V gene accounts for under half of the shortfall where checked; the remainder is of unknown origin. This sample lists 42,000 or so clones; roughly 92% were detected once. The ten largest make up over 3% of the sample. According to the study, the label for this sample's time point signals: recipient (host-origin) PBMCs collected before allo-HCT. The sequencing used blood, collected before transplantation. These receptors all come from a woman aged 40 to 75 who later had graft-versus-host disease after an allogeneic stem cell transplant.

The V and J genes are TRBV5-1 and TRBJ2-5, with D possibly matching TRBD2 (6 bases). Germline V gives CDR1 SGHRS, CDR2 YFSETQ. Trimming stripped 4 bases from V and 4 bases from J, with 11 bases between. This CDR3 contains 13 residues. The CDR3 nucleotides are TGCGCCAGCAGCCGTGGCGGGATAGAGACCCAGTACTTC. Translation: CASSRGGIETQYF.

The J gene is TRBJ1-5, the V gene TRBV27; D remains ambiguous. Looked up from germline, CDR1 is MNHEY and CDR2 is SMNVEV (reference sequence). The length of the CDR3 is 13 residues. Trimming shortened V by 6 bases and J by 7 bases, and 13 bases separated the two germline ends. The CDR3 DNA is TGTGCCAGCAGGATGGGGTCAGGACAGCCCCAGCATTTT. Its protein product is CASRMGSGQPQHF.